The source of this T cell receptor (beta chain) is a study of shared clonotypes between healthy human individuals. Method: immunoSEQ multiplex PCR; TCRdb's copy keeps in-frame clones and lacks some. The table includes about 520,000 clones, approximately 80% detected once. This clone was observed a single time. Donation came from healthy HIV-negative adults that had no recent acute infections or vaccinations. Without sorting, samples used some 84 million PBMCs for genomic DNA. J gave up 4 bases and V 5 bases, and 7 bases lay outside the gene matches. The germline gives CDR1 SGHAT, CDR2 FQNNGV. This CDR3 has 14 amino acids.

Sequenced input: PBMCs. The chain recombines TRBV11-2 with TRBJ1-2, with 7 bases that match TRBD1. This receptor was taken from a woman aged 40 to 55 in good health. Some clones in this sample may be carry-over from other donors' samples. The CDR3 spells CASSPGTGVYGYTF. The DNA for the CDR3 is TGTGCCAGCAGCCCAGGTACAGGGGTCTATGGCTACACCTTC.